Shown below are 7 T cell receptor beta chains from a single sample sequenced in a study of blood T cell repertoires in COVID-19 (dated by TCRdb to the early 2020s). Library preparation was by the immunoSEQ multiplex PCR assay. TCRdb limited this immuneACCESS table to in-frame rearrangements with V and J called. A share of clones is missing; checked studies link under half to unresolved V genes, and the rest is unexplained. The sample table records 85,000 to 120,000 clones; about 78% of these occur just once. The top ten clones comprise about 9.3% of the sample. The source material was peripheral blood. Every receptor here comes from a man in his sixties with active or convalescent COVID-19.

J is TRBJ2-1 and V is TRBV7-2; D remains unclear. CDR3 length equals 13 residues. V lost 2 bases to trimming and J lost 8 bases, with 10 bases between them. The germline V gene has CDR1 SGHTA and CDR2 FQGNSA. In nucleotides, the CDR3 is TGTGCCAGCAGCTTAATGCCGCGAGATGAGCAGTTCTTC. Protein: CASSLMPRDEQFF.

This clone was detected once. The genes are TRBV9 and TRBJ2-7; 8 nucleotides line up with TRBD2. The CDR3 has 16 residues. V lost 0 bases and J lost 5; bases outside the gene matches: 10. Germline values: CDR1 SGDLS, CDR2 YYNGEE. CDR3 sequence (DNA): TGTGCCAGCAGCGTAGTAGCCAGCGGGAGTACCCACGAGCAGTACGTC. Translated, it gives CASSVVASGSTHEQYV.

About this clone: The sample has other DNA sequences that encode this CDR3 too. This chain links TRBV20-1 with TRBJ2-3, with D tentatively TRBD2 (5 bases). Germline values: CDR1 DFQATT, CDR2 SNEGSKA (reference sequence). The V gene lost 3 bases and the J gene lost 6 bases, with 13 bases spanning the gap. This CDR3 region has 13 residues. DNA of the CDR3: TGCAGTGCTAGTTTACTAGTAACTGATACGCAGTATTTT. Residues: CSASLLVTDTQYF.

This clone showed up just once. This chain joins TRBV5-6 and TRBJ1-4; weak D call: TRBD1 (6 bases). The V gene's germline CDR1 is SGHDT and CDR2 YYEEEE. The CDR3 runs to 15 residues. The germline V and J ends were trimmed by 2 bases and 1 base, with 9 bases remaining between them. As DNA, the CDR3 is TGTGCCAGCAGCTTAACAGGGTTAACTAATGAAAAACTGTTTTTT. It codes for CASSLTGLTNEKLFF.

The chain couples TRBV30 to TRBJ2-4; the D is unclear. This CDR3 has 15 residues. The germline V and J ends were trimmed by 2 bases and 0 bases, with 11 bases remaining between them. Germline V CDR1 and CDR2: GTSNPN, SVGIG (reference sequence). This CDR3 reads CAWSKSQIAKNIQYF. CDR3 coding DNA: TGTGCCTGGAGTAAGAGCCAAATAGCCAAAAACATTCAGTACTTC.

This chain joins TRBV5-1 and TRBJ2-1; D gene uncertain. Germline V gene lookup returns CDR1 SGHRS and CDR2 YFSETQ. CDR3 length: 15 amino acids. Trimming shortened V by 2 bases and J by 1 base, and 10 bases separated the two germline ends. CDR3 region: CASSLSLQSYNEQFF. The CDR3 bases are TGCGCCAGCAGCTTATCCCTACAGTCCTACAATGAGCAGTTCTTC.

This clone was recorded only once. The rearrangement joins TRBV28 to TRBJ1-1; 7 bases are a match to TRBD1. The CDR3 is made up of 15 amino acids. The germline V gene encodes CDR1 MDHEN and CDR2 SYDVKM. Trimming removed 5 bases from V and 3 bases from J; junction bases left unmatched: 9. This CDR3 reads CASSPPAQGHTEAFF. Written as DNA, the CDR3 is TGTGCCAGCAGTCCCCCGGCACAGGGGCACACTGAAGCTTTCTTT.